These 15 T cell receptor beta chains were all obtained from the same sample, sequenced in a study of shared clonotypes between healthy human individuals. Sequenced by immunoSEQ multiplex PCR; TCRdb stores in-frame clones only, minus some. The sample comprises around 2.5 million clones, 93% of which are singletons, and roughly 0.39% rests with the top ten. Material for sequencing was naive CD4+ T cells from PBMCs. The subset here: CD45RA+ positively selected. These receptors were obtained from a man aged 18 to 29 in good health. Some clones in this sample may be carry-over from other donors' samples.

The chain is built from TRBV5-1 and TRBJ2-7; 7 nucleotides line up with TRBD1. V shed 4 bases and J 2 bases; nucleotides not matched to a gene: 9. In germline, CDR1 is SGHRS, CDR2 YFSETQ. The CDR3 is 15 amino acids. The CDR3 sequence: CASSGGQPGPYEQYF. As DNA, the CDR3 is TGCGCCAGCAGCGGGGGACAGCCAGGTCCCTACGAGCAGTACTTC.

The chain couples TRBV5-1 to TRBJ1-1, with D possibly matching TRBD1 (5 bases). The CDR3 consists of 11 residues. Trimming shortened V by 2 bases and J by 13 bases, and 12 bases separated the two germline ends. Per the germline V gene, CDR1 is SGHRS and CDR2 is YFSETQ. CDR3 sequence reads: CASSFLGLDFF. CDR3 nucleotide sequence: TGCGCCAGCAGCTTCCTGGGGCTTGATTTCTTT. Variable domain in full (rest from reference TRBV5-1 and TRBJ1-1): KAGVTQTPRYLIKTRGQQVTLSCSPISGHRSVSWYQQTPGQGLQFLFEYFSETQRNKGNFPGRFSGRQFSNSRSEMNVSTLELGDSALYLCASSFLGLDFFGQGTRLTVV.

V and J are TRBV5-1 and TRBJ2-2; 8 bases are a match to TRBD2. V gave up 4 bases and J gave up 8 bases; unmatched junction bases: 10. CDR1 and CDR2 from the germline V gene are SGHRS and YFSETQ. The CDR3 contains 15 residues. The CDR3: CASSLGTSIKGELFF. In DNA form, the CDR3 reads TGCGCCAGCAGCCTTGGGACTAGTATTAAAGGGGAGCTGTTTTTT.

This chain uses TRBV5-1 with TRBJ2-5; 8 nucleotides line up with TRBD2. Germline V CDR1 and CDR2: SGHRS, YFSETQ. This CDR3 has 15 residues. The V and J ends lost 4 bases and 2 bases, in that order; junction bases with no gene match: 7. CDR3 nucleotides: TGCGCCAGCAGCAGGTTAGGCGGGGGGCAAGAGACCCAGTACTTC. It yields the protein CASSRLGGGQETQYF.

The chain links TRBV29-1 to TRBJ2-3; no firm D call. V was trimmed by 5 bases and J by 2 bases, leaving 5 bases between them. The CDR3 covers 11 residues. The germline V gene has CDR1 SQVTM and CDR2 ANQGSEA. CDR3 region: CSVRFTDTQYF. The CDR3 bases are TGCAGCGTTCGGTTCACAGATACGCAGTATTTT.

This rearrangement joins TRBV5-4 to TRBJ1-1, with D unresolved. The V end was cut by 2 bases, the J end by 6 bases, with 14 bases between. The CDR3 loop spans 14 amino acids. Germline assignment: CDR1 SGHNT and CDR2 YYREEE (reference sequence). The CDR3 sequence: CASSFEDKSSEAFF. As DNA, the CDR3 is TGTGCCAGCAGCTTCGAAGATAAAAGCTCTGAAGCTTTCTTT.

The J gene is TRBJ2-7, the V gene TRBV6-1; D is unclear. CDR3 length: 16 amino acids. V was trimmed by 0 bases and J by 3 bases, leaving 15 bases between them. Germline V gene sequence: CDR1 MNHNS, CDR2 SASEGT. The CDR3 protein is CASSEARSNKIYEQYF. The CDR3 DNA is TGTGCCAGCAGTGAAGCTCGAAGTAATAAGATCTACGAGCAGTACTTC.

Only one count was recorded for this clone. Other DNA sequences from this sample encode an identical CDR3 as well. CDR3 nucleotide sequence: TGTGCCAGCAGTGAATTTAGGGGACAGGAGACCCAGTACTTC. This translates into CASSEFRGQETQYF. The genes are TRBV2 and TRBJ2-5, with 7 nucleotides matching TRBD1. The CDR3 spans 14 residues. Unmatched junction bases numbered 5, after V lost 2 bases and J lost 5 bases. Germline values: CDR1 SNHLY, CDR2 FYNNEI. The whole variable domain, remainder taken from reference TRBV2 and TRBJ2-5, is EPEVTQTPSHQVTQMGQEVILRCVPISNHLYFYWYRQILGQKVEFLVSFYNNEISEKSEIFDDQFSVERPDGSNFTLKIRSTKLEDSAMYFCASSEFRGQETQYFGPGTRLLVL.

The V call is TRBV5-4, the J call TRBJ2-7, with 7 nucleotides matching TRBD2. There are 15 residues in the CDR3. Germline V CDR1 and CDR2: SGHNT, YYREEE (reference sequence). Trimming cost V 0 bases and J 3 bases; bases outside gene matches: 6. The CDR3 sequence is CASSLEWGGSYEQYF. The CDR3 nucleotides are TGTGCCAGCAGCTTGGAGTGGGGCGGGAGCTACGAGCAGTACTTC.

This sequence joins TRBV28 and TRBJ2-2, with D possibly being TRBD1 or TRBD2 (5 bases each). The V end was cut by 8 bases, the J end by 3 bases, with 16 bases between. Germline V gene lookup returns CDR1 MDHEN and CDR2 SYDVKM. The CDR3 loop spans 15 amino acids. The CDR3 sequence: CASLTRGEYTGELFF. In DNA, the CDR3 is TGTGCCAGCCTGACCAGAGGGGAGTACACCGGGGAGCTGTTTTTT.

The J gene is TRBJ2-4, the V gene TRBV6-1, with D possibly matching TRBD1 (5 bases). The V end lost 6 bases, the J end lost 14 bases, and 14 bases lay between the germline ends. CDR3 length equals 11 residues. From germline, CDR1 is MNHNS and CDR2 SASEGT. The CDR3: CASSDRRREYF. CDR3 sequence (DNA): TGTGCCAGCAGCGACAGACGCCGAGAGTACTTC.

A remark on this clone: A junction boundary mismatches the germline segment, possibly from a read error. V usage is TRBV2 and J usage is TRBJ2-7; D not certain. Looked up from germline, CDR1 is SNHLY and CDR2 is FYNNEI. The CDR3 has 11 residues. CDR3 region: CASAPSNEQYF. For the CDR3, the DNA is TGTGCCAGTGCCCCCTCCAACGAGCAGTACTTC.

In DNA, the CDR3 is TGTGCCAGCAGCTTACGTCCGACTAGCGGGAGGGCCAACACCGGGGAGCTGTTTTTT. Protein: CASSLRPTSGRANTGELFF. V usage is TRBV7-3 and J usage is TRBJ2-2; 14 bases align to TRBD2. Trimming cost V 2 bases and J 2 bases; bases outside gene matches: 7. The CDR3 spans 19 residues. Germline V lookup: CDR1 SGHTA, CDR2 FQGTGA.

The chain is built from TRBV4-1 and TRBJ2-7; TRBD1 matches 9 bases. V was clipped by 4 bases and J by 0 bases; unmatched bases: 10. This CDR3 region has 17 residues. CDR1 is MGHRA, CDR2 YSYEKL, per germline. The CDR3 DNA sequence: TGCGCCAGCAGCCGTCAAACCGGGACAGGGTACTCCTACGAGCAGTACTTC. Amino acids: CASSRQTGTGYSYEQYF.

The chain is built from TRBV29-1 and TRBJ2-2; D ambiguous. CDR1 is SQVTM and CDR2 is ANQGSEA in the germline V gene. The CDR3 covers 11 residues. V was trimmed by 5 bases and J by 2 bases, leaving 3 bases between them. Here the CDR3 reads CSVYNTGELFF. The DNA for the CDR3 is TGCAGCGTTTATAACACCGGGGAGCTGTTTTTT.